The 29 T cell receptor beta chains given below trace back to one sample, sequenced in a study of blood T cell repertoires in COVID-19. Data came from immunoSEQ multiplex PCR; TCRdb stores just in-frame clones and leaves some out. The table records 450,000 or so clones, about 87% of them present only once. Sequenced sample: peripheral blood. These receptors came from a man aged 18 to 30 with COVID-19, enrolled during active disease.

The gene calls are TRBV5-4 and TRBJ1-1, with D possibly matching TRBD1 (6 bases). The CDR3 sequence is 14 residues long. Per germline, CDR1 SGHNT and CDR2 YYREEE (reference sequence). The germline V and J ends were trimmed by 6 bases and 9 bases, with 21 bases remaining between them. The chain's CDR3 is CASTTGQYPTKAFF. The CDR3 nucleotides are TGTGCCAGCACCACCGGACAGTATCCAACCAAAGCTTTCTTT.

The rearrangement uses TRBV6-5 and TRBJ1-4; TRBD1 might be the D (5 bases). The CDR3 sequence is 15 residues long. CDR1 is MNHEY and CDR2 is SVGAGI in the germline V gene. Trimming left V 6 bases short and J 3 bases short, with 14 bases between. In DNA form, the CDR3 reads TGTGCCAGCAGAAGGTCAGGGCGGTCTAATGAAAAACTGTTTTTT. It encodes CASRRSGRSNEKLFF.

This chain uses TRBV7-8 with TRBJ2-5; 7 nucleotides agree with TRBD2. There are 13 residues in the CDR3. The germline V gene has CDR1 SGHVS and CDR2 FQNEAQ. Losses at the gene ends were 10 bases for V and 2 bases for J; bases not matched to a gene: 7. Here the CDR3 DNA reads TGTGCCACCCGGCGGGGGACTCAAGAGACCCAGTACTTC. It translates to CATRRGTQETQYF.

The chain combines TRBV10-3 with TRBJ2-7; 9 bases are a match to TRBD1. J lost 2 bases, V lost 6 bases, and 2 bases had no gene match. In germline, CDR1 is ENHRY, CDR2 SYGVKD. CDR3 length equals 13 residues. CDR3 residues: CAIRGQGTYEQYF. CDR3 nucleotides: TGTGCCATCAGGGGACAGGGAACCTACGAGCAGTACTTC.

This clone showed up just once. J is TRBJ1-1 and V is TRBV7-2; 8 bases are a match to TRBD1. The germline CDR1 and CDR2 sequences are SGHTA and FQGNSA. This CDR3 has 13 residues. The trim removed 5 bases at V and 5 bases at J, leaving 4 bases unmatched. CDR3 bases: TGTGCCAGCAGCGGACAGGGACTGACTGAAGCTTTCTTT. It is translated as CASSGQGLTEAFF. The entire variable domain, with the rest obtained from reference TRBV7-2 and TRBJ1-1, is as follows: GAGVSQSPSNKVTEKGKDVELRCDPISGHTALYWYRQSLGQGLEFLIYFQGNSAPDKSGLPSDRFSAERTGGSVSTLTIQRTQQEDSAVYLCASSGQGLTEAFFGQGTRLTVV.

The chain carries TRBV7-9 and TRBJ1-5; D is undetermined. The V end lost 3 bases, the J end lost 7 bases, and 7 bases lay between the germline ends. CDR3 length: 12 residues. Germline V gene lookup returns CDR1 SEHNR and CDR2 FQNEAQ (reference sequence). The CDR3 loop is CASSFATQPQHF. For the CDR3, the DNA is TGTGCCAGCAGCTTCGCGACACAGCCCCAGCATTTT. Based on the CDR3 plus reference TRBV7-9 and TRBJ1-5, the full variable domain is DTGVSQNPRHKITKRGQNVTFRCDPISEHNRLYWYRQTLGQGPEFLTYFQNEAQLEKSRLLSDRFSAERPKGSFSTLEIQRTEQGDSAMYLCASSFATQPQHFGDGTRLSIL.

This clone has just a few counts. The CDR3 DNA reads TGTGCCAGCAGCCAGGAGCCTAATCAGCCCCAGCATTTT. Its translation is CASSQEPNQPQHF. The chain uses TRBV16 and TRBJ1-5; D is ambiguous. This CDR3 has 13 residues. Deletions cut 3 bases from V and 4 bases from J, with 7 bases between. Germline assignment: CDR1 KGHSY and CDR2 FQNENV.

The rearrangement links TRBV25-1 to TRBJ1-1, with D perhaps matching TRBD1 (6 bases). V gave up 2 bases and J gave up 6 bases, with 16 bases separating them. Looked up from germline, CDR1 is MGHDK and CDR2 is SYGVNS. The CDR3 spans 15 residues. For the CDR3, the DNA is TGTGCCAGCAGTGAAGGGGGCGGGGGCCGACCTGAAGCTTTCTTT. This codes for CASSEGGGGRPEAFF.

The V call is TRBV19, the J call TRBJ2-1, with 8 bases identical to TRBD1. With 5 bases clipped from V and 5 bases from J, the junction kept 8 bases outside the gene matches. Germline loops: CDR1 LNHDA, CDR2 SQIVND (reference sequence). CDR3 length: 15 amino acids. Here the CDR3 reads CASSGFRTGNNEQFF. The CDR3 DNA is TGTGCCAGTAGTGGATTTCGGACAGGGAACAATGAGCAGTTCTTC.

This chain connects TRBV19 to TRBJ2-3; unclear D gene. The V gene's germline CDR1 is LNHDA and CDR2 SQIVND (reference sequence). The CDR3 extends over 13 amino acids. The V end was cut by 5 bases, the J end by 5 bases, with 11 bases between. CDR3 DNA sequence: TGTGCCAGTAGTGATCAGCGTGGAGATACGCAGTATTTT. It translates to CASSDQRGDTQYF. The whole variable domain, filled in from reference TRBV19 and TRBJ2-3, reads DGGITQSPKYLFRKEGQNVTLSCEQNLNHDAMYWYRQDPGQGLRLIYYSQIVNDFQKGDIAEGYSVSREKKESFPLTVTSAQKNPTAFYLCASSDQRGDTQYFGPGTRLTVL.

V is TRBV4-1 and J is TRBJ1-4; D possibly corresponds to TRBD1 (5 bases). With 2 bases removed from V and 8 bases from J, the gap between germline ends came to 12 bases. The CDR3 spans 14 residues. Germline CDR1 is MGHRA and CDR2 is YSYEKL. CDR3 region: CASSQWGFGEKLFF. The CDR3 DNA is TGCGCCAGCAGCCAATGGGGCTTTGGGGAAAAACTGTTTTTT.

V usage is TRBV2 and J usage is TRBJ2-3; TRBD2 matches at 12 bases. CDR1 is SNHLY and CDR2 is FYNNEI in the germline V gene. This CDR3 region has 16 residues. The trim removed 2 bases at V and 7 bases at J, leaving 7 bases unmatched. The CDR3 is CASSERLAGGPYTQYF. CDR3 DNA sequence: TGTGCCAGCAGTGAAAGGCTAGCGGGGGGGCCGTATACGCAGTATTTT. Supplemented by reference TRBV2 and TRBJ2-3, the full variable domain reads EPEVTQTPSHQVTQMGQEVILRCVPISNHLYFYWYRQILGQKVEFLVSFYNNEISEKSEIFDDQFSVERPDGSNFTLKIRSTKLEDSAMYFCASSERLAGGPYTQYFGPGTRLTVL.

The J gene is TRBJ1-5, the V gene TRBV6-6, with D hard to call. V was clipped by 6 bases and J by 14 bases, with 26 bases between them. Germline CDR1 and CDR2: MNHNY and SVGAGI (reference sequence). The CDR3 has 15 amino acids. CDR3 DNA sequence: TGTGCCAGCAGCTCCTTTACGGGAACGGGCCGGTTCGAGCATTTT. Translating it yields CASSSFTGTGRFEHF.

The chain joins TRBV6-5 to TRBJ1-2; D is possibly TRBD1 (6 bases). Germline V CDR1 and CDR2: MNHEY, SVGAGI. Trimming took off 0 bases at V and 7 bases at J, with 18 bases between the two ends. The CDR3 is 16 residues long. DNA of the CDR3: TGTGCCAGCAGTTACTCGTCGGGGGGCTACCTCGGTGGCTACACCTTC. Encoded protein: CASSYSSGGYLGGYTF.

Concerning this clone: Other DNA sequences in this specimen translate into the identical CDR3. The chain joins TRBV7-9 to TRBJ1-3; 7 bases are a match to TRBD1. Germline-derived CDR1 and CDR2 are SEHNR and FQNEAQ (reference sequence). This CDR3 has 14 amino acids. With V trimmed by 2 bases and J by 4 bases, 2 bases remained unmatched. CDR3 coding DNA: TGTGCCAGCAGCTTAACAGGGGCAGGAAACACCATATATTTT. Amino acids: CASSLTGAGNTIYF.

Only a few counts were recorded for this clone. This chain links TRBV7-8 with TRBJ1-2, with 9 bases lining up with TRBD1. The CDR3 is 15 residues long. The germline V gene encodes CDR1 SGHVS and CDR2 FQNEAQ. V gave up 4 bases and J gave up 7 bases; unmatched junction bases: 10. The CDR3 is CASSSSGQGLRGYTF. The CDR3 bases are TGTGCCAGCAGCTCATCGGGACAGGGTCTCCGTGGCTACACCTTC.

This clone was observed a single time. V usage is TRBV11-2 and J usage is TRBJ2-1; the match to TRBD2 covers 7 bases. The V gene's germline CDR1 is SGHAT and CDR2 FQNNGV. The CDR3 is made up of 14 amino acids. The V gene end was trimmed by 1 base and the J gene end by 8 bases; junction bases not matched to a gene: 5. The CDR3 DNA sequence: TGTGCCAGCAGCTTAGTGGCGGGAGTACATGAGCAGTTCTTC. Protein: CASSLVAGVHEQFF.

V gene TRBV2 combines with J gene TRBJ2-5, with a weak D call TRBD2 (6 bases). Trimming removed 7 bases from V and 0 bases from J, with 12 bases in between. CDR1 and CDR2 from the germline V gene are SNHLY and FYNNEI. The length of the CDR3 is 14 residues. CDR3 residues: CASIGSSYQETQYF. Written as DNA, the CDR3 is TGTGCCAGCATCGGGAGTTCCTACCAAGAGACCCAGTACTTC.

This chain uses TRBV5-5 with TRBJ2-1, with TRBD2 matching over 9 bases. The germline V gene has CDR1 SGHKS and CDR2 YYEKEE (reference sequence). Germline trimming cut 3 bases from V and 10 bases from J; bases unmatched to any gene: 11. This CDR3 has 15 residues. This CDR3 is CASSSSGLAGKEQFF. The CDR3 DNA is TGTGCCAGCAGCTCGTCGGGACTAGCTGGTAAGGAGCAGTTCTTC.

The rearrangement uses TRBV19 and TRBJ2-7; D may be TRBD1 (6 bases). V was cut by 8 bases and J by 5 bases, with 16 bases left in between. Germline-derived CDR1 and CDR2 are LNHDA and SQIVND (reference sequence). The CDR3 totals 13 residues. Here the CDR3 DNA reads TGTGCCAGTGACTCGAGGGGGTTCCACGAGCAGTACTTC. It specifies CASDSRGFHEQYF.

This sequence joins TRBV7-9 and TRBJ1-6; the match to TRBD1 covers 8 bases. Unmatched junction bases numbered 3, after V lost 3 bases and J lost 5 bases. CDR3 size: 15 residues. The germline V gene has CDR1 SEHNR and CDR2 FQNEAQ (reference sequence). CDR3 amino acids: CASSFGQGDNSPLHF. The CDR3 DNA sequence: TGTGCCAGCAGCTTCGGACAGGGCGATAATTCACCCCTCCACTTT.

This chain joins TRBV20-1 and TRBJ2-2; D is unresolved. Germline V CDR1 and CDR2: DFQATT, SNEGSKA (reference sequence). The CDR3 is 11 amino acids. V dropped 2 bases and J dropped 8 bases, with 6 bases sitting between them. CDR3 amino acids: CSARTGGELFF. The CDR3 coding sequence is TGCAGTGCTAGAACGGGTGGGGAGCTGTTTTTT.

This rearrangement joins TRBV4-1 to TRBJ2-3; TRBD1 matches at 7 bases. This CDR3 has 14 amino acids. The V gene end was trimmed by 0 bases and the J gene end by 6 bases; junction bases not matched to a gene: 3. Germline assignment: CDR1 MGHRA and CDR2 YSYEKL. CDR3 amino acids: CASSQDGTADTQYF. DNA of the CDR3: TGCGCCAGCAGCCAAGATGGGACAGCGGATACGCAGTATTTT.

The V and J genes are TRBV7-6 and TRBJ1-5; D is unresolved. Trimming cost V 4 bases and J 3 bases, with 7 bases left between them. CDR1 and CDR2 from the germline V gene are SGHVS and FNYEAQ. The CDR3 is made up of 13 amino acids. CDR3 sequence reads: CASSSYSNQPQHF. CDR3 sequence (DNA): TGTGCCAGCAGCTCGTACTCCAATCAGCCCCAGCATTTT.

The gene calls are TRBV29-1 and TRBJ2-7; the match to TRBD1 covers 8 bases. There are 13 residues in the CDR3. Germline V gene lookup returns CDR1 SQVTM and CDR2 ANQGSEA. DNA of the CDR3: TGCAGTGCCCGGACGACAGGGGACGTCGAGCAGTACTTC. This encodes CSARTTGDVEQYF.

The chain is built from TRBV21-1 and TRBJ1-6; TRBD1, the table's D call, lacks a check against the DNA. TRBV21-1 is marked as a pseudogene. This CDR3 has 16 amino acids. The CDR3 reads CASSSDREMDNSPLHF. The CDR3 nucleotides are TGTGCCAGCAGCAGCGACAGGGAAATGGATAATTCACCCCTCCACTTT.

The CDR3 region is CASSQVSRVEQYF. DNA for the CDR3: TGTGCCAGCAGCCAAGTTAGCAGGGTCGAGCAGTACTTC. V is TRBV3-1 (or the pseudogene TRBV3-2) and J is TRBJ2-7, with D perhaps TRBD1 (5 bases). The V end was cut by 1 base, the J end by 6 bases, with 10 bases between. Germline V gene lookup returns CDR1 LGHDT and CDR2 YNNKEL (reference sequence). This CDR3 comprises 13 residues.

The CDR3 sequence: CASSRLGGASRSYNEQFF. The CDR3 DNA reads TGTGCCAGCAGCCGGCTTGGGGGGGCGAGCCGCTCCTACAATGAGCAGTTCTTC. The V gene is TRBV11-3, the J gene TRBJ2-1, with D possibly matching TRBD2 (7 bases). V was clipped by 5 bases and J by 0 bases, with 20 bases between them. This CDR3 is built from 18 residues. Looked up from germline, CDR1 is SGHNT and CDR2 is YENEEA.

The chain has TRBV24-1 and TRBJ1-1; the D is unclear. V was pared by 4 bases and J by 1 base, with 6 bases between. Germline V gene sequence: CDR1 KGHDR, CDR2 SFDVKD. The CDR3 has 13 residues. CDR3 bases: TGTGCCACCAGTGACCCGGGGAACACTGAAGCTTTCTTT. Amino acid sequence: CATSDPGNTEAFF.